This T cell receptor beta chain was recorded in a study of T cell responses to AZD1222 COVID-19 vaccine (dated by TCRdb to about 2021). Some background on the complete study: TCR sequencing covered some 240 trial participants: 207 given two doses of AZD1222 and approximately 25 given two doses of MenACWY control vaccine. Trial participants were enrolled by age into 18-55, 56-69 and 70-plus year subgroups, with around 150, 28 and 57 TCR-sequenced participants respectively. The paper as a whole reports these results and caveats: Conclusions about previously exposed vaccinees are limited, since just five or six AZD1222 recipients were seropositive for SARS-CoV-2 at baseline. The 56-69-year group was small, and its depth increase did not reach significance, likely because of low power. Epitopes outside the regions mutated in the B.1.351 and B.1.1.7 variants were reportedly recognized by nearly half of the unique spike-specific TCRs. Because no day 14 peak-response samples were available, the repertoires could be characterized only after the peak T cell response. Vaccine-associated CD4 TCRs spanned the whole spike protein, with dominant responses in regions 160-218 and 743-854. Spike-specific TCR breadth and depth rose significantly after two AZD1222 doses compared with day 0 and with MenACWY recipients. Participants were mostly white British and included more females than males, and it was suggested by the authors that clonal diversity may have been underestimated.

Per the publication, the time point label means: about 28 days (+/-7) after the second vaccine dose. AZD1222 recipients with second doses at about 4 weeks or about 12 weeks were pooled, because spike-specific TCR depth and breadth did not differ between schedules. Vaccinee samples came from UK trials COV001 and COV002, including a single-blind randomized controlled phase 2/3 trial of AZD1222 (ChAdOx1 nCoV-19) in healthy adults. For TCRbeta chain sequencing, PBMC samples were collected from trial participants at day 0 and at day 28 after the second dose. The CDR3 regions of human TCRbeta chains were subjected to immunosequencing. The original methods were these. TCRs in the repertoires were compared against a reference library of SARS-CoV-2-specific TCRs that had been generated with the MIRA antigen-specificity platform. Breadth was defined as the fraction of unique TCRs that were SARS-CoV-2-associated, and depth was defined as the fraction of total T cells that were SARS-CoV-2-associated. Using the MIRA data, each spike-specific TCR was mapped to the spike region that the TCR reacts to and placed in a CD4 or CD8 class. Log10-transformed breadth and depth values were compared by one-way ANOVA with Sidak's multiple comparisons tests. TCRdb obtained this table from immuneACCESS and retained in-frame rearrangements with V and J assigned. These tables miss some clones; where compared with another copy, unresolved V genes account for less than half of the shortfall, and the remainder is unexplained. That table gives V, J and clone size, and the DNA gave D and trimming. This sample lists some 86,000 clones; approximately 91% were detected once. The ten most abundant clones make up about 7.1% of the sample.

Trimming leaves V shorter by 5 bases and J shorter by 6 bases, with the junction holding 10 bases beyond the gene matches. From cysteine to phenylalanine, the CDR3 is 15 amino acids long. Only the CDR3 part of the read is kept: 45 bases, read in frame from the first base. The CDR1 and CDR2 encoded by the germline V gene are SGHTA and FQGNSA. A note on this clone: What this receptor recognizes is not known. Base quality data are lacking; no much larger clone is found one base away.

Material: peripheral blood, obtained 28 days after the second AZD1222 dose. Rearrangement joined TRBV7-2 to TRBJ2-3, with 8 middle bases fitting TRBD1. This TCR was recovered from an adult who received the AZD1222 COVID-19 vaccine. This receptor has the CDR3 CASSPGQGVWDTQYF. In nucleotides, the sequence is TGTGCCAGCAGCCCCGGACAGGGCGTTTGGGATACGCAGTATTTT. The reference TRBV7-2 and TRBJ2-3 proteins fill in what lies around the CDR3, so the full variable domain reads GAGVSQSPSNKVTEKGKDVELRCDPISGHTALYWYRQSLGQGLEFLIYFQGNSAPDKSGLPSDRFSAERTGGSVSTLTIQRTQQEDSAVYLCASSPGQGVWDTQYFGPGTRLTVL.